One sample yielded the 21 T cell receptor beta chains listed below, sequenced in a study of T cell responses to AZD1222 COVID-19 vaccine. Repertoires were generated with immunoSEQ multiplex PCR, while TCRdb's copy carries only in-frame clones and drops some. The table includes 90,000 to 120,000 clones, more than 70% detected once. The specimen was peripheral blood, collected on day 0 of AZD1222 vaccination. The receptors were sampled from an adult in good health.

This rearrangement joins TRBV6-5 to TRBJ1-6; TRBD1 is a possible D gene (6 bases). The germline CDR1 and CDR2 sequences are MNHEY and SVGAGI. The CDR3 totals 12 residues. The V end lost 1 base, the J end lost 14 bases, and 9 bases lay between the germline ends. CDR3 DNA: TGTGCCAGCAGTTACTTCAGGGGTACCCTCCACTTT. Translation gives CASSYFRGTLHF.

This clone was observed a single time. V gene TRBV7-9 combines with J gene TRBJ2-1; 16 bases match TRBD2. Germline V gene sequence: CDR1 SEHNR, CDR2 FQNEAQ (reference sequence). This CDR3 is 16 amino acids long. J was trimmed by 10 bases and V by 2 bases; bases with no gene match: 5. CDR3 amino acids: CASSLLGLAGGVEQFF. CDR3 DNA: TGTGCCAGCAGCTTATTGGGACTAGCGGGAGGGGTCGAGCAGTTCTTC. The full variable domain, rest sourced from reference TRBV7-9 and TRBJ2-1, is DTGVSQNPRHKITKRGQNVTFRCDPISEHNRLYWYRQTLGQGPEFLTYFQNEAQLEKSRLLSDRFSAERPKGSFSTLEIQRTEQGDSAMYLCASSLLGLAGGVEQFFGPGTRLTVL.

The chain is built from TRBV28 and TRBJ1-1; no reliable D call. The ends were cut back, 6 bases at V and 6 bases at J, with 20 bases in the middle. Per the germline V gene, CDR1 is MDHEN and CDR2 is SYDVKM. This CDR3 has 15 residues. The CDR3 protein is CASSLRRAGSPEAFF. The CDR3, as DNA: TGTGCCAGCAGCTTAAGACGGGCCGGCAGCCCTGAAGCTTTCTTT.

The J gene is TRBJ2-5, the V gene TRBV5-1, with 10 bases matching TRBD1. The length of the CDR3 is 14 residues. Unmatched junction bases numbered 4, after V lost 3 bases and J lost 5 bases. CDR1 is SGHRS and CDR2 is YFSETQ in the germline V gene. The CDR3 DNA follows: TGCGCCAGCAGCTGGGACAGGGGCCAGGAGACCCAGTACTTC. Translating gives CASSWDRGQETQYF.

This clone was observed a handful of times. The chain links TRBV25-1 to TRBJ1-2, with 11 positions matching TRBD1. This CDR3 spans 14 amino acids. Germline loops: CDR1 MGHDK, CDR2 SYGVNS. V dropped 6 bases and J dropped 8; count of bases not matched to a gene: 8. As DNA, the CDR3 is TGTGCCAGCAGCCGCGGACAGGGGGCCGGGGGCTACACCTTC. Translation: CASSRGQGAGGYTF.

J is TRBJ1-2 and V is TRBV5-1; no definite D call. Deletions cut 1 base from V and 4 bases from J, with 14 bases between. Germline V gene lookup returns CDR1 SGHRS and CDR2 YFSETQ. The CDR3 is made up of 15 amino acids. CDR3 in DNA: TGCGCCAGCAGCTTGAAAACGGATACACGCTATGGCTACACCTTC. Protein: CASSLKTDTRYGYTF.

In this sample, this clone turned up once. This CDR3 is CASGNLGIGTNEKLFF. In DNA, the CDR3 is TGCGCCAGCGGCAATTTGGGCATCGGAACTAATGAAAAACTGTTTTTT. This rearrangement joins TRBV5-1 to TRBJ1-4; no definite D call. Per the germline V gene, CDR1 is SGHRS and CDR2 is YFSETQ. CDR3 length: 16 amino acids. V was trimmed by 7 bases and J by 1 base, leaving 17 bases between them.

The sample holds one count of this clone. J is TRBJ1-5 and V is TRBV3-1 (or the pseudogene TRBV3-2); weak D call: TRBD1 (5 bases). Trimming took 5 bases from V and 1 from J, leaving 18 bases between them. Looked up from germline, CDR1 is LGHDT and CDR2 is YNNKEL (reference sequence). The CDR3 is 17 amino acids. The CDR3 spells CASSVNRLKISNQPQHF. The CDR3 DNA follows: TGTGCCAGCAGCGTTAACAGGCTGAAGATCAGCAATCAGCCCCAGCATTTT.

This chain uses TRBV5-1 with TRBJ2-2, with TRBD2 identical over 10 bases. V shed 1 base and J 2 bases; nucleotides not matched to a gene: 2. The CDR3 runs 16 residues. The germline V gene has CDR1 SGHRS and CDR2 YFSETQ. The CDR3 region is CASSLTSGVNTGELFF. The CDR3 coding sequence is TGCGCCAGCAGCTTGACTAGCGGGGTAAACACCGGGGAGCTGTTTTTT.

The chain couples TRBV19 to TRBJ2-1; unclear D gene. The germline V gene has CDR1 LNHDA and CDR2 SQIVND (reference sequence). V gave up 5 bases and J gave up 4 bases, with 15 bases separating them. The CDR3 spans 15 residues. CDR3 nucleotide sequence: TGTGCCAGTAGTGTGGGCAGTCATACATACAATGAGCAGTTCTTC. Residues: CASSVGSHTYNEQFF.

This rearrangement joins TRBV28 to TRBJ1-5; no reliable D call. The CDR3 is 12 residues long. The germline V gene encodes CDR1 MDHEN and CDR2 SYDVKM. V lost 6 bases, J lost 4 bases, and 7 bases lay in between. The CDR3 nucleotides are TGTGCCAGCAGCGACACGAATCAGCCCCAGCATTTT. Encoded protein: CASSDTNQPQHF.

The rearrangement links TRBV28 to TRBJ1-6, with D maybe TRBD1 (5 bases). With 7 bases removed from V and 5 bases from J, the gap between germline ends came to 18 bases. The CDR3 sequence is 16 residues long. Germline values: CDR1 MDHEN, CDR2 SYDVKM. The CDR3 DNA is TGTGCCAGCACCCTTGGGGGACCTGCGCATAATTCACCCCTCCACTTT. It encodes CASTLGGPAHNSPLHF.

The V gene is TRBV2, the J gene TRBJ1-5; 9 nucleotides line up with TRBD1. V lost 11 bases, J lost 4 bases, and 3 bases stayed unmatched. Germline values: CDR1 SNHLY, CDR2 FYNNEI. There are 12 residues in the CDR3. The DNA of the CDR3 is TGTGCCGCGGGACAGGGTAATCAGCCCCAGCATTTT. It codes for CAAGQGNQPQHF.

V and J are TRBV29-1 and TRBJ1-3, with TRBD1 as a possible D gene (6 bases). This CDR3 has 15 residues. CDR1 is SQVTM and CDR2 is ANQGSEA in the germline V gene. Trimming removed 0 bases from V and 0 bases from J, with 9 bases in between. The CDR3 region has the DNA TGCAGCGTTGAAGATGCCAGGGGCTCTGGAAACACCATATATTTT. Its protein is CSVEDARGSGNTIYF. The whole variable domain, filled in from reference TRBV29-1 and TRBJ1-3, reads SAVISQKPSRDICQRGTSLTIQCQVDSQVTMMFWYRQQPGQSLTLIATANQGSEATYESGFVIDKFPISRPNLTFSTLTVSNMSPEDSSIYLCSVEDARGSGNTIYFGEGSWLTVV.

This clone was detected a few times. CDR3 coding DNA: TGCGCCAGCAGCTTGGAAGGGCGCCGGAGGGCCGGGGAGCTGTTTTTT. It translates to CASSLEGRRRAGELFF. The chain employs TRBV5-1 and TRBJ2-2; weak D call: TRBD2 (6 bases). Trimming removed 0 bases at V and 6 bases at J, with 15 bases between. CDR3 length: 16 residues. Germline assignment: CDR1 SGHRS and CDR2 YFSETQ.

The chain carries TRBV3-1 (or the pseudogene TRBV3-2) and TRBJ1-1, with TRBD1 as a possible D gene (6 bases). The germline CDR1 and CDR2 sequences are LGHDT and YNNKEL (reference sequence). This CDR3 comprises 14 residues. V was cut by 1 base and J by 2 bases, with 8 bases left in between. CDR3 nucleotides: TGTGCCAGCAGCCAAGTGGACAGCAACACTGAAGCTTTCTTT. Its protein is CASSQVDSNTEAFF.

The chain combines TRBV20-1 with TRBJ1-1, with D perhaps matching TRBD1 (5 bases). The V gene's germline CDR1 is DFQATT and CDR2 SNEGSKA (reference sequence). There are 13 residues in the CDR3. V was cut by 3 bases and J by 6 bases, with 14 bases left in between. This chain's CDR3 is CSASRGLSAEAFF. The CDR3 DNA sequence: TGCAGTGCTAGTAGGGGATTGAGCGCTGAAGCTTTCTTT.

V usage is TRBV5-1 and J usage is TRBJ1-1, with no clear D. The CDR3 spans 15 residues. Germline assignment: CDR1 SGHRS and CDR2 YFSETQ. V lost 4 bases and J lost 6, with 19 bases in between. The CDR3 loop reads CASSPAGGPSAEAFF. The CDR3 DNA sequence: TGCGCCAGCAGCCCTGCGGGAGGACCCTCCGCTGAAGCTTTCTTT. Together with reference TRBV5-1 and TRBJ1-1, the CDR3 gives the full variable domain: KAGVTQTPRYLIKTRGQQVTLSCSPISGHRSVSWYQQTPGQGLQFLFEYFSETQRNKGNFPGRFSGRQFSNSRSEMNVSTLELGDSALYLCASSPAGGPSAEAFFGQGTRLTVV.

V is TRBV11-3 and J is TRBJ2-3; 7 nucleotides line up with TRBD1. The CDR3 length is 18 residues. With V trimmed by 5 bases and J by 1 base, 15 bases remained unmatched. Germline V gene sequence: CDR1 SGHNT, CDR2 YENEEA. In DNA, the CDR3 is TGTGCCAGCAGCGCACTTACCTTCGGCACAGGGGGCACAGATACGCAGTATTTT. Its translation: CASSALTFGTGGTDTQYF.

This chain links TRBV28 with TRBJ1-5; no clear D. Germline CDR1 is MDHEN and CDR2 is SYDVKM. Trimming shortened V by 6 bases and J by 7 bases, and 13 bases separated the two germline ends. CDR3 length equals 13 residues. The CDR3 coding sequence is TGTGCCAGCAGGGATACGGGCCACCAGCCCCAGCATTTT. Translation: CASRDTGHQPQHF.

In its sample, this clone was seen a few times. The J gene is TRBJ1-1, the V gene TRBV10-3, with D uncertain. The CDR3 consists of 13 residues. The V end was cut by 2 bases, the J end by 4 bases, with 8 bases between. Germline CDR1 reads ENHRY; CDR2 reads SYGVKD. The CDR3: CAISEAGVTEAFF. The CDR3 region has the DNA TGTGCCATCAGTGAGGCGGGTGTCACTGAAGCTTTCTTT.